Given below is one T cell receptor (beta chain) in context. In the study's own analysis: Counts of nucleated cells, estimated from reference gene primer amplification, were obtained. Data came from immunoSEQ multiplex PCR; TCRdb stores just in-frame clones and leaves some out. V, J and clone size are taken as reported in that table, and D and trimming were inferred from the DNA itself. The data show about 45,000 clones, approximately 87% seen once. This sample was taken from a study of blood T cell repertoires in COVID-19. Overall study context: Researchers got acute and convalescent COVID-19 samples from the United States, Italy and Spain. T cells, B-cell-depleted T cells, or PBMCs provided the cDNA or gDNA that served as material.

Losses at the gene ends were 0 bases for V and 0 bases for J; bases not matched to a gene: 5. This CDR3 contains 16 residues. CDR1 is SGHRS and CDR2 is YFSETQ in the germline V gene. The sequenced sample consisted of peripheral blood. This TCR was recovered from a human donor in a cohort sampled during active COVID-19. V and J are TRBV5-1 and TRBJ1-1; the match to TRBD1 covers 7 bases. The CDR3 DNA follows: TGCGCCAGCAGCTTGGAACCGGGACAGATGAACACTGAAGCTTTCTTT. Translation gives CASSLEPGQMNTEAFF.